The 32 T cell receptor beta chains reported below all come from one sample, sequenced in a study of T cell changes during pregnancy in multiple sclerosis. TCRdb keeps only in-frame clones here, not all; method: immunoSEQ multiplex PCR. The sample gives under 55,000 clones, roughly 90% of which show up once; 1.5% to 2% is in the top ten. The input for sequencing was peripheral blood, taken in the first trimester of pregnancy. The source of these receptors is a female donor with multiple sclerosis, enrolled in a pregnancy study.

V usage is TRBV7-2 and J usage is TRBJ2-5, with a tentative D call TRBD1 (6 bases). Germline CDR1 SGHTA, CDR2 FQGNSA. V shed 2 bases and J shed 6 bases, with 13 bases lying between them. This CDR3 region has 14 residues. The DNA for the CDR3 is TGTGCCAGCAGCTTATCGGGGACAATGAAGACCCAGTACTTC. This encodes CASSLSGTMKTQYF.

The V and J genes are TRBV11-2 and TRBJ2-2; TRBD1 might be the D (6 bases). Germline V CDR1 and CDR2: SGHAT, FQNNGV. The length of the CDR3 is 13 residues. Trimming left V 6 bases short and J 7 bases short, with 12 bases between. This CDR3 is CASSQNRVGELFF. CDR3 nucleotide sequence: TGTGCCAGCAGTCAGAACAGGGTCGGGGAGCTGTTTTTT.

The CDR3 reads CASSPGTLGQEQFF. The CDR3 nucleotides read TGCGCCAGCAGCCCGGGAACCCTGGGACAGGAGCAGTTCTTC. This chain uses TRBV5-1 with TRBJ2-1, with 7 bases matching TRBD1. The germline V gene encodes CDR1 SGHRS and CDR2 YFSETQ. The CDR3 runs to 14 residues. With V trimmed by 4 bases and J by 10 bases, 11 bases remained unmatched.

V gene TRBV4-2 combines with J gene TRBJ2-2; no clear D gene. The CDR3 runs to 13 residues. The germline V and J ends were trimmed by 4 bases and 5 bases, with 8 bases remaining between them. From germline, CDR1 is LGHNA and CDR2 YNFKEQ. The CDR3 protein is CASSPVITGELFF. CDR3 in DNA: TGTGCCAGCAGCCCGGTCATAACCGGGGAGCTGTTTTTT.

This sequence joins TRBV4-2 and TRBJ1-1; 7 bases align to TRBD1. The V gene end was trimmed by 3 bases and the J gene end by 3 bases; junction bases not matched to a gene: 7. The germline gives CDR1 LGHNA, CDR2 YNFKEQ. This CDR3 is built from 15 residues. CDR3 nucleotide sequence: TGTGCCAGCAGCCATGAAGGGGGCTTGGACACTGAAGCTTTCTTT. Protein product: CASSHEGGLDTEAFF.

The V and J genes are TRBV10-2 and TRBJ2-3; 7 bases align to TRBD2. Unmatched junction bases numbered 7, after V lost 0 bases and J lost 4 bases. The CDR3 spans 16 residues. CDR1 and CDR2 (germline): WSHSY, SAAADI. The CDR3 loop reads CASSESERGWADTQYF. The CDR3 DNA reads TGCGCCAGCAGTGAGTCCGAGCGGGGATGGGCAGATACGCAGTATTTT.

The chain is built from TRBV5-1 and TRBJ2-2; TRBD2 agrees at 11 bases. Germline lookup yields CDR1 SGHRS and CDR2 YFSETQ. This CDR3 is built from 17 residues. V shed 4 bases, J shed 1 base, and the junction held 6 bases outside the gene matches. CDR3 DNA sequence: TGCGCCAGCAGCCCCTTACTAGCGGGGGTGAACACCGGGGAGCTGTTTTTT. Its protein is CASSPLLAGVNTGELFF.

V and J are TRBV6-6 and TRBJ1-6; tentative D call: TRBD1 (5 bases). Germline-derived CDR1 and CDR2 are MNHNY and SVGAGI (reference sequence). Trimming left V 6 bases short and J 4 bases short, with 16 bases between. This CDR3 comprises 16 residues. The CDR3 DNA reads TGTGCCAGCAGCCTCGGACATGGGTCTTATAATTCACCCCTCCACTTT. This sequence encodes CASSLGHGSYNSPLHF.

V usage is TRBV6-5 and J usage is TRBJ1-3; tentative D call: TRBD1 (6 bases). V shed 4 bases and J shed 3 bases, with 7 bases lying between them. The CDR3 extends over 13 amino acids. CDR1 and CDR2 from the germline V gene are MNHEY and SVGAGI. As DNA, the CDR3 is TGTGCCAGCAGTTCCAGGGGTGGAAACACCATATATTTT. The encoded protein is CASSSRGGNTIYF.

Only one count was recorded for this clone. In DNA form, the CDR3 reads TGCGCCAGCAGCCCCAACTCCGGGGGTGAAAAACTGTTTTTT. This codes for CASSPNSGGEKLFF. The chain carries TRBV5-1 and TRBJ1-4, with D possibly matching TRBD1 (5 bases). This CDR3 has 14 residues. Germline assignment: CDR1 SGHRS and CDR2 YFSETQ. The germline V and J ends were trimmed by 4 bases and 7 bases, with 14 bases remaining between them.

This clone was picked up a small number of times. This chain links TRBV2 with TRBJ2-7; 8 bases fit TRBD1. Trimming cost V 3 bases and J 6 bases; bases outside gene matches: 7. The CDR3 extends over 14 amino acids. The V gene's germline CDR1 is SNHLY and CDR2 FYNNEI. The CDR3 sequence is CASSEGQGASEQYF. CDR3 in DNA: TGTGCCAGCAGTGAGGGGCAGGGGGCGAGCGAGCAGTACTTC.

This clone was observed once. The genes are TRBV6-1 and TRBJ1-5; 9 positions match TRBD1. The CDR3 is 14 amino acids. Germline V gene lookup returns CDR1 MNHNS and CDR2 SASEGT. The junction had 3 bases not matched to a gene; V was cut back by 7 bases and J by 2 bases. CDR3 sequence: CASNHRGRNQPQHF. In DNA, the CDR3 is TGTGCCAGCAACCACAGGGGGCGCAATCAGCCCCAGCATTTT.

DNA of the CDR3: TGTGCCAGCACCCCTGGGGCTAGCGGTGGCAGGGAGACCCAGTACTTC. Encoded protein: CASTPGASGGRETQYF. This sequence joins TRBV11-2 and TRBJ2-5, with TRBD2 matching over 7 bases. The CDR3 covers 16 residues. The J segment lost 5 bases and the V segment lost 7 bases, leaving 16 bases of the junction unmatched. The germline V gene encodes CDR1 SGHAT and CDR2 FQNNGV.

This clone has a single count. The rearrangement uses TRBV10-3 and TRBJ2-3; TRBD2 aligns across 12 bases. This CDR3 comprises 16 residues. Germline loops: CDR1 ENHRY, CDR2 SYGVKD. With V trimmed by 1 base and J by 3 bases, 2 bases remained unmatched. CDR3 DNA: TGTGCCATCAGTGAGTGGCTAGCGGGGGGGACAGATACGCAGTATTTT. Its protein is CAISEWLAGGTDTQYF.

The CDR3 here is CASRTGHTQYF. The CDR3, as DNA: TGTGCCAGCAGGACAGGGCATACGCAGTATTTT. The chain joins TRBV25-1 to TRBJ2-3; TRBD1 agrees at 7 bases. The CDR3 has 11 amino acids. The V segment lost 6 bases and the J segment 7 bases; nucleotides outside the gene matches: 1. Germline CDR1 and CDR2: MGHDK and SYGVNS.

J is TRBJ1-6 and V is TRBV6-5; D is unresolved. Germline CDR1 is MNHEY and CDR2 is SVGAGI. V was cut by 10 bases and J by 7 bases, with 17 bases left in between. CDR3 length equals 14 residues. The CDR3 bases are TGTGCCACCTCCCCCTGGGAGATAAATTCACCCCTCCACTTT. Residues: CATSPWEINSPLHF.

V and J are TRBV6-1 and TRBJ1-2; tentatively, D is TRBD1 (5 bases). V was pared by 3 bases and J by 8 bases, with 13 bases between. The CDR3 runs to 13 residues. CDR1 is MNHNS and CDR2 is SASEGT in the germline V gene. The CDR3 reads CASSEVSGQGYTF. The CDR3, as DNA: TGTGCCAGCAGTGAGGTTTCAGGGCAAGGCTACACCTTC.

The chain combines TRBV10-3 with TRBJ2-7, with D uncertain. Germline V gene sequence: CDR1 ENHRY, CDR2 SYGVKD. V lost 2 bases and J lost 6, with 17 bases in between. This CDR3 region has 15 residues. CDR3 region: CAISETGVGGGEQYF. The CDR3 nucleotides are TGTGCCATCAGTGAGACCGGAGTTGGCGGTGGCGAGCAGTACTTC.

This rearrangement joins TRBV5-4 to TRBJ1-6; no firm D call. The CDR3 is made up of 16 amino acids. V was clipped by 0 bases and J by 4 bases, with 11 bases between them. Germline CDR1 and CDR2: SGHNT and YYREEE (reference sequence). CDR3 DNA: TGTGCCAGCAGCTTGGGTGCCAATACATATAATTCACCCCTCCACTTT. This sequence encodes CASSLGANTYNSPLHF.

The V gene is TRBV19, the J gene TRBJ1-2, with D tentatively TRBD1 (5 bases). The CDR3 length is 15 residues. V lost 7 bases, J lost 0 bases, and 15 bases lay in between. Germline V gene data show CDR1 as LNHDA and CDR2 as SQIVND (reference sequence). CDR3 sequence (DNA): TGTGCCAGTACGGCAGGGCCTAAAGCTAACTATGGCTACACCTTC. It is translated as CASTAGPKANYGYTF.

This clone was seen more than once but under ten times. The chain has TRBV5-1 and TRBJ1-2; TRBD1 is a possible D gene (5 bases). Trimming removed 0 bases from V and 5 bases from J, with 11 bases in between. In germline, CDR1 is SGHRS, CDR2 YFSETQ. The CDR3 consists of 14 residues. CDR3: CASSLDSGAYGYTF. For the CDR3, the DNA is TGCGCCAGCAGCTTGGACAGCGGGGCATATGGCTACACCTTC.

This clone was recorded only once. V and J are TRBV7-3 and TRBJ1-2; the match to TRBD1 covers 12 bases. J was trimmed by 6 bases and V by 5 bases; bases with no gene match: 10. The germline gives CDR1 SGHTA, CDR2 FQGTGA. The CDR3 totals 16 residues. CDR3 sequence (DNA): TGTGCCAGCAGCCCCGGGACAGGGGGCGGTTTCGATGGCTACACCTTC. Its translation: CASSPGTGGGFDGYTF.

The V and J genes are TRBV5-6 and TRBJ2-3; 10 bases line up with TRBD2. From germline, CDR1 is SGHDT and CDR2 YYEEEE. The CDR3 length is 16 residues. Trimming took 1 base from V and 8 from J; bases not matched to a gene: 10. The CDR3 sequence is CASSLIEAGGLRTQYF. CDR3 coding DNA: TGTGCCAGCAGCTTGATCGAAGCGGGGGGGCTTCGTACGCAGTATTTT.

The chain carries TRBV19 and TRBJ2-7; TRBD2 matches at 7 bases. CDR3 length: 15 amino acids. Trimming at V came to 0 bases and at J to 2 bases, leaving 4 bases not matched to a gene. In germline, CDR1 is LNHDA, CDR2 SQIVND (reference sequence). The CDR3 sequence: CASSIEAGLPYEQYF. The CDR3 DNA reads as TGTGCCAGTAGTATAGAAGCGGGGTTGCCCTACGAGCAGTACTTC.

This clone was seen only once. The chain has TRBV30 and TRBJ2-5; 10 bases line up with TRBD2. The germline V gene has CDR1 GTSNPN and CDR2 SVGIG (reference sequence). J gave up 5 bases and V 3 bases, and 0 bases lay outside the gene matches. The CDR3 totals 12 residues. The CDR3 sequence: CAWRTSGETQYF. CDR3 DNA sequence: TGTGCCTGGAGGACTAGCGGGGAGACCCAGTACTTC.

V usage is TRBV19 and J usage is TRBJ2-3; maybe TRBD2 (7 bases). CDR1 LNHDA and CDR2 SQIVND come from the germline V gene (reference sequence). The CDR3 has 15 amino acids. V dropped 3 bases and J dropped 2 bases, with 12 bases sitting between them. The CDR3 DNA reads as TGTGCCAGTAGTATCCAAGGGGGGGTCACAGATACGCAGTATTTT. Translating it yields CASSIQGGVTDTQYF.

The J gene is TRBJ2-1, the V gene TRBV9; no clear D. Trimming left V 0 bases short and J 4 bases short, with 8 bases between. Germline V gene sequence: CDR1 SGDLS, CDR2 YYNGEE. This CDR3 is built from 14 residues. The CDR3 loop reads CASSVGEVYNEQFF. DNA of the CDR3: TGTGCCAGCAGCGTAGGAGAAGTTTACAATGAGCAGTTCTTC.

The chain links TRBV19 to TRBJ2-3; 9 bases agree with TRBD1. Trimming removed 5 bases from V and 7 bases from J; junction bases left unmatched: 10. CDR3 size: 15 residues. Germline CDR1 is LNHDA and CDR2 is SQIVND (reference sequence). CDR3 region: CASSVTGGPLNTQYF. CDR3 DNA sequence: TGTGCCAGTAGTGTTACAGGGGGCCCACTTAATACGCAGTATTTT.

In this sample, this clone turned up once. V usage is TRBV18 and J usage is TRBJ2-1; D possibly corresponds to TRBD2 (8 bases). The CDR3 is made up of 16 amino acids. V lost 6 bases to trimming and J lost 2 bases, with 17 bases between them. The germline CDR1 and CDR2 sequences are KGHSH and LQKENI. CDR3 protein: CASSPIAGTAYNEQFF. The CDR3 DNA is TGTGCCAGCTCGCCCATAGCGGGGACAGCCTACAATGAGCAGTTCTTC.

This sequence joins TRBV5-6 and TRBJ1-1; 8 nucleotides align to TRBD1. This CDR3 is 16 amino acids long. CDR1 is SGHDT and CDR2 is YYEEEE in the germline V gene. J lost 0 bases, V lost 0 bases, and 4 bases had no gene match. CDR3 bases: TGTGCCAGCAGCTTGGGTCCAGGGGGCGTGAACACTGAAGCTTTCTTT. It translates to CASSLGPGGVNTEAFF.

The rearrangement uses TRBV5-4 and TRBJ2-1, with D tentatively TRBD2 (5 bases). Deletions cut 2 bases from V and 0 bases from J, with 9 bases between. CDR1 SGHNT and CDR2 YYREEE come from the germline V gene (reference sequence). This CDR3 has 15 residues. The CDR3 protein is CASSFRTFSYNEQFF. DNA for the CDR3: TGTGCCAGCAGCTTCAGGACTTTCTCCTACAATGAGCAGTTCTTC.

This rearrangement joins TRBV29-1 to TRBJ2-1; 8 bases map to TRBD2. This CDR3 region has 15 residues. V dropped 3 bases and J dropped 7; count of bases not matched to a gene: 11. The germline V gene has CDR1 SQVTM and CDR2 ANQGSEA. The DNA of the CDR3 is TGCAGCGTTGATAGTTGGTCTAGCGGGCGAAATGAGCAGTTCTTC. As protein: CSVDSWSSGRNEQFF.